This entry lists 31 T cell receptor beta chains sequenced from one sample in a study of shared clonotypes between healthy human individuals. CD45RO-negative, CCR7-positively selected cells formed the naive CD8 fraction, excluding terminally differentiated effector memory CD45RA+ cells. Clones were sequenced by immunoSEQ multiplex PCR, and TCRdb holds only the in-frame ones, with some missing. Of approximately 840,000 clones in the sample, roughly 96% are singletons; the top ten hold about 0.21%. Sample: naive CD8+ T cells sorted from blood. These receptors were taken from a man aged 30-40 years in good health.

V usage is TRBV2 and J usage is TRBJ2-1; 14 bases are a match to TRBD2. This CDR3 region has 15 residues. With V trimmed by 4 bases and J by 8 bases, 4 bases remained unmatched. Germline V gene lookup returns CDR1 SNHLY and CDR2 FYNNEI. CDR3 residues: CASSGTSGRSYEQFF. As DNA, the CDR3 is TGTGCCAGCAGTGGGACTAGCGGGAGGTCGTATGAGCAGTTCTTC.

This clone was recorded once. V gene TRBV10-3 combines with J gene TRBJ1-2; D is perhaps TRBD1 (5 bases). The CDR3 covers 13 residues. Germline V gene sequence: CDR1 ENHRY, CDR2 SYGVKD. V was cut by 6 bases and J by 8 bases, with 16 bases left in between. CDR3 DNA sequence: TGTGCCATCAGAGGGGAAGGGGCTAGAGGCTACACCTTC. This encodes CAIRGEGARGYTF.

The V gene is TRBV7-8, the J gene TRBJ2-7; 9 bases line up with TRBD1. The V and J ends lost 5 bases and 4 bases, in that order; junction bases with no gene match: 6. The germline gives CDR1 SGHVS, CDR2 FQNEAQ. This CDR3 spans 14 amino acids. The CDR3 DNA is TGTGCCAGCAGCCTACAGGGGGCTTGGTACGAGCAGTACTTC. As protein: CASSLQGAWYEQYF. The complete variable domain, with remaining parts taken from reference TRBV7-8 and TRBJ2-7, reads GAGVSQSPRYKVAKRGQDVALRCDPISGHVSLFWYQQALGQGPEFLTYFQNEAQLDKSGLPSDRFFAERPEGSVSTLKIQRTQQEDSAVYLCASSLQGAWYEQYFGPGTRLTVT.

The table lists this clone with a count of one. The rearrangement links TRBV7-9 to TRBJ2-7, with no clear D. Deletions cut 3 bases from V and 1 base from J, with 7 bases between. Germline V gives CDR1 SEHNR, CDR2 FQNEAQ (reference sequence). The CDR3 has 13 residues. The CDR3 DNA reads as TGTGCCAGCAGCTTTGAGAGTTCCTACGAGCAGTACTTC. As protein: CASSFESSYEQYF.

This clone was picked up one time. The V gene is TRBV7-9, the J gene TRBJ2-6; 7 positions agree with TRBD1. This CDR3 is 16 amino acids long. Per the germline V gene, CDR1 is SEHNR and CDR2 is FQNEAQ (reference sequence). V lost 5 bases and J lost 0; bases outside the gene matches: 4. The CDR3, as DNA: TGTGCCAGCAGCCAGGGACAGCTCTCTGGGGCCAACGTCCTGACTTTC. The encoded protein is CASSQGQLSGANVLTF.

The chain has TRBV27 and TRBJ2-7, with 11 bases that match TRBD2. The CDR3 has 13 amino acids. V lost 10 bases to trimming and J lost 6 bases; unmatched junction nucleotides: 8. The germline V gene encodes CDR1 MNHEY and CDR2 SMNVEV (reference sequence). CDR3 DNA sequence: TGTGCCACCTCCGGGACTAGCGGCCCCGAGCAGTACTTC. Translating gives CATSGTSGPEQYF.

The chain joins TRBV4-3 to TRBJ2-3; perhaps D is TRBD1 or TRBD2 (5 bases each). CDR1 is LGHNA, CDR2 YSLEER, per germline. The CDR3 covers 17 residues. Trimming cost V 0 bases and J 2 bases, with 15 bases left between them. The CDR3 is CASSQDRAGAFTDTQYF. CDR3 bases: TGCGCCAGCAGCCAAGATAGGGCCGGGGCATTCACAGATACGCAGTATTTT.

Turning to this clone: The same CDR3 arises from other DNA sequences in this sample as well. The gene calls are TRBV4-3 and TRBJ2-7, with 8 bases matching TRBD1. Per germline, CDR1 LGHNA and CDR2 YSLEER. CDR3 length equals 14 residues. Unmatched junction bases numbered 3, after V lost 1 base and J lost 4 bases. This chain's CDR3 is CASSQGTGRYEQYF. The CDR3 bases are TGCGCCAGCAGCCAAGGGACAGGGCGGTACGAGCAGTACTTC.

In this sample, this clone turned up once. V usage is TRBV27 and J usage is TRBJ2-7; 7 bases are shared with TRBD1. Trimming took 6 bases from V and 1 from J; bases not matched to a gene: 12. This CDR3 spans 16 amino acids. The germline V gene encodes CDR1 MNHEY and CDR2 SMNVEV (reference sequence). This CDR3 reads CASRSFPGTASYEQYF. The CDR3 bases are TGTGCCAGCAGAAGTTTTCCCGGGACAGCGTCCTACGAGCAGTACTTC.

The chain recombines TRBV9 with TRBJ2-1; D not resolved. The V end lost 4 bases, the J end lost 0 bases, and 5 bases lay between the germline ends. The CDR3 contains 13 residues. CDR1 SGDLS and CDR2 YYNGEE come from the germline V gene. The CDR3 here is CASSLFSYNEQFF. In DNA form, the CDR3 reads TGTGCCAGCAGCTTATTCTCCTACAATGAGCAGTTCTTC.

This chain joins TRBV7-8 and TRBJ1-2; D is unclear. The CDR3 is 15 amino acids. CDR1 and CDR2 (germline): SGHVS, FQNEAQ. V lost 5 bases and J lost 5, with 18 bases in between. The CDR3 protein is CASSPTWVTSYGYTF. The CDR3 region has the DNA TGTGCCAGCAGCCCCACATGGGTCACATCGTATGGCTACACCTTC.

This chain uses TRBV11-2 with TRBJ2-3, with 12 nucleotides matching TRBD2. Per germline, CDR1 SGHAT and CDR2 FQNNGV. V was clipped by 5 bases and J by 0 bases; unmatched bases: 6. The CDR3 loop spans 17 amino acids. The CDR3, as DNA: TGTGCCAGCAGCGCGGGACTAGCGGGTTTTAGCACAGATACGCAGTATTTT. This codes for CASSAGLAGFSTDTQYF.

This chain uses TRBV7-6 with TRBJ1-4, with D possibly matching TRBD1 (5 bases). This CDR3 has 18 amino acids. V was clipped by 3 bases and J by 6 bases, with 23 bases between them. Germline loops: CDR1 SGHVS, CDR2 FNYEAQ. Here the CDR3 reads CASSLAPGAILSDEKLFF. CDR3 nucleotides: TGTGCCAGCAGCTTGGCACCCGGGGCTATTCTCTCTGATGAAAAACTGTTTTTT. Filled out from reference TRBV7-6 and TRBJ1-4, the complete variable domain reads GAGVSQSPRYKVTKRGQDVALRCDPISGHVSLYWYRQALGQGPEFLTYFNYEAQQDKSGLPNDRFSAERPEGSISTLTIQRTEQRDSAMYRCASSLAPGAILSDEKLFFGSGTQLSVL.

V and J are TRBV27 and TRBJ2-2; possibly TRBD2 for D (6 bases). The CDR3 is 19 amino acids. Trimming took 1 base from V and 5 from J, leaving 23 bases between them. Per germline, CDR1 MNHEY and CDR2 SMNVEV (reference sequence). CDR3 loop: CASSLLSVLGGSGTGELFF. In DNA, the CDR3 is TGTGCCAGCAGTTTATTATCTGTATTGGGGGGAAGTGGAACCGGGGAGCTGTTTTTT.

The V gene is TRBV11-2, the J gene TRBJ2-1; 14 positions agree with TRBD2. CDR3 length: 16 amino acids. CDR1 is SGHAT, CDR2 FQNNGV, per germline. V lost 5 bases, J lost 7 bases, and 7 bases stayed unmatched. This CDR3 is CASSAGTSGSTNEQFF. CDR3 nucleotides: TGTGCCAGCAGCGCCGGGACTAGCGGGAGCACGAATGAGCAGTTCTTC.

The CDR3 region is CASSQAREESIAKNIQYF. In DNA form, the CDR3 reads TGCGCCAGCAGCCAAGCGCGCGAGGAGTCAATAGCCAAAAACATTCAGTACTTC. The chain joins TRBV4-1 to TRBJ2-4; D is unresolved. The V and J ends lost 1 base and 0 bases respectively, with 16 bases between them. Germline CDR1 MGHRA, CDR2 YSYEKL. The CDR3 loop spans 18 amino acids.

CDR3 DNA sequence: TGTGCCAGCAGTACCCTAGCGGAAGAGACCCAGTACTTC. Protein: CASSTLAEETQYF. The chain links TRBV6-5 to TRBJ2-5, with 7 bases identical to TRBD2. Germline lookup yields CDR1 MNHEY and CDR2 SVGAGI. Losses at the gene ends were 5 bases for V and 3 bases for J; bases not matched to a gene: 3. The CDR3 contains 13 residues.

The rearrangement joins TRBV10-2 to TRBJ2-3; D is uncertain. Between the trimmed V and J ends, which lost 7 bases and 0 bases, there was a span of 14 bases. Germline V gene sequence: CDR1 WSHSY, CDR2 SAAADI. The CDR3 is 15 residues long. The CDR3 loop is CASTQLRPSTDTQYF. As DNA, the CDR3 is TGCGCCAGCACCCAGTTGCGGCCTAGCACAGATACGCAGTATTTT.

The rearrangement links TRBV27 to TRBJ2-1; unclear D gene. The CDR3 length is 16 residues. V was pared by 4 bases and J by 5 bases, with 18 bases between. The germline V gene encodes CDR1 MNHEY and CDR2 SMNVEV (reference sequence). In nucleotides, the CDR3 is TGTGCCAGCAGTTCAGAAAAGGCTACTCACAACAATGAGCAGTTCTTC. It encodes CASSSEKATHNNEQFF.

The rearrangement uses TRBV4-1 and TRBJ2-1; 9 nucleotides match TRBD2. This CDR3 contains 16 residues. The ends lost 4 bases at V and 5 bases at J; junction bases unmatched: 9. Germline lookup yields CDR1 MGHRA and CDR2 YSYEKL. This CDR3 reads CASSLSGGRADNEQFF. The CDR3 DNA follows: TGCGCCAGCAGCCTAAGTGGCGGGAGGGCCGACAATGAGCAGTTCTTC.

The chain employs TRBV27 and TRBJ2-2; D unresolved. The CDR3 extends over 16 amino acids. From germline, CDR1 is MNHEY and CDR2 SMNVEV (reference sequence). V lost 1 base, J lost 2 bases, and 11 bases lay in between. The CDR3 protein is CASSLWTVTNTGELFF. CDR3 sequence (DNA): TGTGCCAGCAGTTTATGGACGGTGACTAACACCGGGGAGCTGTTTTTT.

This chain uses TRBV7-8 with TRBJ2-1; perhaps TRBD1 as D (6 bases). The CDR3 has 16 amino acids. Deletions cut 5 bases from V and 0 bases from J, with 14 bases between. The V gene's germline CDR1 is SGHVS and CDR2 FQNEAQ. CDR3 bases: TGTGCCAGCAGCGAGGGGGTTACGAGCTCCTACAATGAGCAGTTCTTC. The encoded protein is CASSEGVTSSYNEQFF.

The chain uses TRBV5-4 and TRBJ2-2; D gene unclear. V lost 4 bases and J lost 5, with 6 bases in between. Germline assignment: CDR1 SGHNT and CDR2 YYREEE (reference sequence). This CDR3 contains 12 residues. The chain's CDR3 is CASSDITGELFF. In nucleotides, the CDR3 is TGTGCCAGCAGCGATATTACCGGGGAGCTGTTTTTT. The full variable domain, completed using reference TRBV5-4 and TRBJ2-2, is ETGVTQSPTHLIKTRGQQVTLRCSSQSGHNTVSWYQQALGQGPQFIFQYYREEENGRGNFPPRFSGLQFPNYSSELNVNALELDDSALYLCASSDITGELFFGEGSRLTVL.

This chain joins TRBV9 and TRBJ1-4; D remains ambiguous. The CDR3 has 14 residues. V was clipped by 4 bases and J by 6 bases, with 13 bases between them. Germline CDR1 is SGDLS and CDR2 is YYNGEE. The DNA of the CDR3 is TGTGCCAGCAGCCAGACCACAAAGGATGAAAAACTGTTTTTT. Translation gives CASSQTTKDEKLFF.

This chain links TRBV4-1 with TRBJ2-3; D is unclear. The CDR3 is made up of 17 amino acids. The germline V gene encodes CDR1 MGHRA and CDR2 YSYEKL. Trimming removed 1 base from V and 2 bases from J, with 16 bases in between. This chain's CDR3 is CASSQVLASVDTDTQYF. The CDR3 region has the DNA TGCGCCAGCAGCCAAGTTTTGGCTAGTGTAGACACAGATACGCAGTATTTT.

The chain combines TRBV29-1 with TRBJ2-7; D remains unclear. V was cut by 3 bases and J by 2 bases, with 11 bases left in between. Germline lookup yields CDR1 SQVTM and CDR2 ANQGSEA. The CDR3 has 13 amino acids. The CDR3 DNA sequence: TGCAGCGTTGAGTTCAAAAACGCCTACGAGCAGTACTTC. Its translation: CSVEFKNAYEQYF.

The chain employs TRBV2 and TRBJ2-5, with D possibly being TRBD2 (5 bases). The CDR3 has 11 residues. Trimming took off 2 bases at V and 10 bases at J, with 8 bases between the two ends. The germline V gene has CDR1 SNHLY and CDR2 FYNNEI. The CDR3 bases are TGTGCCAGCAGTGAATTCGGGGTCCAGTACTTC. Encoded protein: CASSEFGVQYF.

The J gene is TRBJ2-1, the V gene TRBV5-1, with TRBD1 matching 10 bases. This CDR3 has 15 amino acids. Germline V gene lookup returns CDR1 SGHRS and CDR2 YFSETQ. V was clipped by 3 bases and J by 9 bases; unmatched bases: 9. CDR3 in amino acids: CASSWAKTGGIEQFF. Written as DNA, the CDR3 is TGCGCCAGCAGCTGGGCCAAGACAGGGGGCATTGAGCAGTTCTTC.

The chain joins TRBV19 to TRBJ2-7; TRBD1 matches 8 bases. J lost 3 bases, V lost 5 bases, and 6 bases had no gene match. The germline V gene has CDR1 LNHDA and CDR2 SQIVND (reference sequence). CDR3 length equals 14 residues. This chain's CDR3 is CASSWTGTIYEQYF. As DNA, the CDR3 is TGTGCCAGTAGTTGGACAGGGACGATCTACGAGCAGTACTTC. The full variable domain, with the rest looked up from reference TRBV19 and TRBJ2-7, is DGGITQSPKYLFRKEGQNVTLSCEQNLNHDAMYWYRQDPGQGLRLIYYSQIVNDFQKGDIAEGYSVSREKKESFPLTVTSAQKNPTAFYLCASSWTGTIYEQYFGPGTRLTVT.

The gene calls are TRBV9 and TRBJ2-7; TRBD1 might be the D (8 bases). The CDR3 covers 17 residues. The V end was cut by 1 base, the J end by 2 bases, with 19 bases between. Germline CDR1 and CDR2: SGDLS and YYNGEE. The CDR3 nucleotides read TGTGCCAGCAGCGTAAGCCCTCGGACAGGGAGGGCCTACGAGCAGTACTTC. It specifies CASSVSPRTGRAYEQYF.

The V call is TRBV27, the J call TRBJ2-7; D remains unclear. This CDR3 has 13 residues. V was shortened by 2 bases and J by 2 bases, with 7 bases between the two germline ends. Germline V gives CDR1 MNHEY, CDR2 SMNVEV (reference sequence). CDR3 residues: CASSLGHPYEQYF. The DNA for the CDR3 is TGTGCCAGCAGTTTAGGCCACCCCTACGAGCAGTACTTC.